The clone carrying this T cell receptor (beta chain) was seen many times. Per germline, CDR1 DFQATT and CDR2 SNEGSKA (reference sequence). The CDR3 totals 18 residues. The V segment lost 4 bases and the J segment 1 base; nucleotides outside the gene matches: 11. The sample originates from a study of CD8 T cells in ankylosing spondylitis. A single record per CDR3 protein comes from TCRdb applying MiXCR to the 5' RACE reads. The sample has roughly 91,000 distinct CDR3 sequences; 8% to 10% are singletons. What was sequenced was blood, either unsorted or a sorted T cell fraction (not recorded which). This chain joins TRBV20-1 and TRBJ2-6, with TRBD1 matching over 9 bases. The sequence derives from a male donor with ankylosing spondylitis or in good health (not recorded which). The CDR3 sequence is CSATKTMGQGSGANVLTF. CDR3 bases: TGCAGTGCTACGAAGACGATGGGACAGGGATCTGGGGCCAACGTCCTGACTTTC.